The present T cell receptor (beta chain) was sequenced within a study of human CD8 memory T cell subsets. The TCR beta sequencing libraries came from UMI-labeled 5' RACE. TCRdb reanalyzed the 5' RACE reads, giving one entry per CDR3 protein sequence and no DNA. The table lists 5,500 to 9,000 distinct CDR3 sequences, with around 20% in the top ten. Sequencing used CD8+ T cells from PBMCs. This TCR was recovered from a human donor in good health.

CDR3 residues: CASSGTSGGATEQFF. The chain recombines TRBV5-5 with TRBJ2-1; TCRdb names TRBD2, which stays unverified in the absence of DNA. The CDR3 length is 15 residues. Germline lookup yields CDR1 SGHKS and CDR2 YYEKEE (reference sequence). Supplemented by reference TRBV5-5 and TRBJ2-1, the full variable domain reads DAGVTQSPTHLIKTRGQQVTLRCSPISGHKSVSWYQQVLGQGPQFIFQYYEKEERGRGNFPDRFSARQFPNYSSELNVNALLLGDSALYLCASSGTSGGATEQFFGPGTRLTVL.